Presented here are 7 T cell receptor beta chains from one specimen sequenced in a study of cytomegalovirus exposure and HLA in healthy donors. The PCR contained 60 Vbeta and 13 Jbeta primers. The assay was immunoSEQ multiplex PCR, and TCRdb's table has in-frame clones only and misses some. The table shows about 160,000 clones, with about 75% occurring only once. Sequencing input: PBMCs. The source is a woman between 45 and 65 years old in good health and CMV-seropositive.

The chain couples TRBV9 to TRBJ1-3; possible D gene TRBD1, 5 bases. V was shortened by 3 bases and J by 0 bases, with 10 bases between the two germline ends. The CDR3 contains 15 residues. Germline CDR1 reads SGDLS; CDR2 reads YYNGEE. In nucleotides, the CDR3 is TGTGCCAGCAGCGCCGACAGAACCTCTGGAAACACCATATATTTT. Translating it yields CASSADRTSGNTIYF.

The V gene is TRBV7-2, the J gene TRBJ2-5; TRBD1 agrees at 9 bases. Trimming removed 4 bases from V and 3 bases from J; junction bases left unmatched: 9. Germline V gene lookup returns CDR1 SGHTA and CDR2 FQGNSA. This CDR3 has 16 residues. The CDR3 sequence is CASSSAIRQGEETQYF. The CDR3 coding sequence is TGTGCCAGCAGCTCCGCAATACGACAGGGGGAAGAGACCCAGTACTTC.

This clone was counted between two and nine times. This chain uses TRBV7-2 with TRBJ1-5; D gene ambiguous. CDR3 size: 11 residues. Trimming stripped 7 bases from V and 5 bases from J, with 6 bases between. Germline CDR1 reads SGHTA; CDR2 reads FQGNSA. The CDR3 is CASTLHQPQHF. The CDR3 DNA is TGTGCCAGCACCCTCCATCAGCCCCAGCATTTT.

V and J are TRBV14 and TRBJ2-7; no clear D. The CDR3 runs to 12 residues. Germline V gene data show CDR1 as SGHDN and CDR2 as FVKESK. V was shortened by 4 bases and J by 11 bases, with 15 bases between the two germline ends. CDR3 nucleotide sequence: TGTGCCAGCAGCCTTTACCTTACTCGAAAGTACTTC. Encoded protein: CASSLYLTRKYF.

This chain links TRBV5-4 with TRBJ1-2, with 10 bases identical to TRBD1. J gave up 3 bases and V 6 bases, and 8 bases lay outside the gene matches. CDR1 and CDR2 (germline): SGHNT, YYREEE (reference sequence). The CDR3 is made up of 15 amino acids. The chain's CDR3 is CASNLRQGAHYGYTF. CDR3 bases: TGTGCCAGCAACCTTCGACAGGGGGCGCACTATGGCTACACCTTC.

The sample holds one count of this clone. V usage is TRBV18 and J usage is TRBJ2-5; 7 bases fit TRBD1. This CDR3 is 18 amino acids long. The J segment lost 5 bases and the V segment lost 0 bases, leaving 15 bases of the junction unmatched. Germline-derived CDR1 and CDR2 are KGHSH and LQKENI. The CDR3 is CASSPPRGRGTIWETQYF. CDR3 DNA sequence: TGTGCCAGCTCACCACCCCGGGGCAGGGGGACGATTTGGGAGACCCAGTACTTC.

The chain has TRBV11-2 and TRBJ2-7; 10 bases line up with TRBD2. Germline-derived CDR1 and CDR2 are SGHAT and FQNNGV. The CDR3 length is 15 residues. J gave up 5 bases and V 6 bases, and 10 bases lay outside the gene matches. The CDR3 DNA sequence: TGTGCCAGCAGTCATCTAGCGGGAGCGTTAAACGAGCAGTACTTC. As protein: CASSHLAGALNEQYF.